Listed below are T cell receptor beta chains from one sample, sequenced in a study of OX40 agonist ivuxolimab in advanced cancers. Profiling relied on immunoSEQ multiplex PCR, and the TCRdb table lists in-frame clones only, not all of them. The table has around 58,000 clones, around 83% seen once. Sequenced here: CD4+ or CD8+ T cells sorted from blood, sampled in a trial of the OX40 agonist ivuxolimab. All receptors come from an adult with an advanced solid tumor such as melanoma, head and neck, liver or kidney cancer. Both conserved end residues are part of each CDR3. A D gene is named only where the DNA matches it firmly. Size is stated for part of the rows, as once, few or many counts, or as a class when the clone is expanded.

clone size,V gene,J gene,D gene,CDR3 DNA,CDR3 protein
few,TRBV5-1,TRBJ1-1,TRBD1,TGCGCCAGCACCCGCGGGACAGGGGTAACTGAAGCTTTCTTT,CASTRGTGVTEAFF
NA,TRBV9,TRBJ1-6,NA,TGTGCCAGCAGCCCAAAAGGAGCTTCACCCCTCCACTTT,CASSPKGASPLHF
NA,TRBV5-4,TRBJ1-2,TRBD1,TGTGCCAGCAGCCCCAGGGACAGGGGGAACTATGGCTACACCTTC,CASSPRDRGNYGYTF
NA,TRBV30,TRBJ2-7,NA,TGTGCCTGGAGGGACACTAGGCGCTCCTACGAGCAGTACTTC,CAWRDTRRSYEQYF
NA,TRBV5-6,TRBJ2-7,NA,TGTGCCAGCAGCTTAGACGTCGGGACAAACTACGAGCAGTACTTC,CASSLDVGTNYEQYF
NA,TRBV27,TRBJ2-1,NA,TGTGCCAGCAGTTTAACCGCGGAGCGAGTCTACAATGAGCAGTTCTTC,CASSLTAERVYNEQFF
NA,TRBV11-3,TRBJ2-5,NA,TGTGCCAGCAGCTTACAGGGGGGAGAGACCCAGTACTTC,CASSLQGGETQYF
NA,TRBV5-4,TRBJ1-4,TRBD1,TGTGCCAGCAGCTTGGACAGGGGATTGGGTAATGAAAAACTGTTTTTT,CASSLDRGLGNEKLFF
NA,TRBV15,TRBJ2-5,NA,TGTGCCACCAGCAGAGATTTGACAGGCCAAGAGACCCAGTACTTC,CATSRDLTGQETQYF
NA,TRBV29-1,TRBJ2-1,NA,TGCAGCGCTCCGGGGGGCGGGATATCCTACAATGAGCAGTTCTTC,CSAPGGGISYNEQFF
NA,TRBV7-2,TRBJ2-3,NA,TGTGCCAGCAGCTTACTTTCCACCCGGCAGGGGTTATGGACAGATACGCAGTATTTT,CASSLLSTRQGLWTDTQYF
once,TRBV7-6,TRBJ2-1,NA,TGTGCCAGCAGCTTTTTGTCGGGGGGCTTTGAGCAGTTCTTC,CASSFLSGGFEQFF
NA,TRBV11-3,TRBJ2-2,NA,TGTGCCAGCAGCATCCAAAGCGTGTCCGGGGAGCTGTTTTTT,CASSIQSVSGELFF
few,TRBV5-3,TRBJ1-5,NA,TGTGCCAGAAGCTCGGACCGGGGGAAGCCCCAGCATTTT,CARSSDRGKPQHF
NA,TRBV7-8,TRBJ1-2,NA,TGTGCCAGCAGCTCTATGGTGTACAATGGCTACACCTTC,CASSSMVYNGYTF
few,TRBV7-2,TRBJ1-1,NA,TGTGCCAGCAGCACGCAGGGTGGCACTGAAGCTTTCTTT,CASSTQGGTEAFF
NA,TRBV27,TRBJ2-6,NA,TGTGCCAGCAGTGAGTTGAGGGCTGGGGCCAACGTCCTGACTTTC,CASSELRAGANVLTF
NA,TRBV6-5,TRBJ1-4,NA,TGTGCCAGCAGCCCTTGGGGGGCGGAAGGAAAACTGTTTTTT,CASSPWGAEGKLFF
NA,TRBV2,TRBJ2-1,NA,TGTGCCAGCAAAGCGGACAGCAATGAGCAGTTCTTC,CASKADSNEQFF
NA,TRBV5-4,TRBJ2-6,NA,TGTGCCAGCAGCTTGCCCACTCAGGGGGCCAACGTCCTGACTTTC,CASSLPTQGANVLTF
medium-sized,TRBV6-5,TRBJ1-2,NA,TGTGCCAGCAGTTTTAGGGGAAGCGGTGGCTACACCTTC,CASSFRGSGGYTF
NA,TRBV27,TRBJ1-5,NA,TGTGCCAGCAGTCCGACCGGTGGGCGGATATCCTTTAGCAATCAGCCCCAGCATTTT,CASSPTGGRISFSNQPQHF
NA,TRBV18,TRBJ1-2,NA,TGTGCCAGCTCGTCGAGACAGGAATCGGGCTACACCTTC,CASSSRQESGYTF
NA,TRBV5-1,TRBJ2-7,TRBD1,TGCGCCAGCAGCTGGACAGGGCAGGACGAGCAGTACTTC,CASSWTGQDEQYF
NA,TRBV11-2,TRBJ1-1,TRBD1,TGTGCCAGCAGCGCGGGGACAGGGTTGGAAGCTTTCTTT,CASSAGTGLEAFF
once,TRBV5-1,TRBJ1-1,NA,TGCGCCAGCAGCTTGGGGGCTGATACTGAAGCTTTCTTT,CASSLGADTEAFF
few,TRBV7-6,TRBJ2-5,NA,TGTGCCAGCAGCTTTCCCTCGGCCCGCCAAGAGACCCAGTACTTC,CASSFPSARQETQYF
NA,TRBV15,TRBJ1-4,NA,TGTGCCACCAGCAGAGAAGGAAGGGGAGCAACTAATGAAAAACTGTTTTTT,CATSREGRGATNEKLFF
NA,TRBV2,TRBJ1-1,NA,TGTGCCAGCAGTGATGGGGCTTTCTTT,CASSDGAFF
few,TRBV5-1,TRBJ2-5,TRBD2,TGCGCCAGCAGCCAGGGGACTAGCGGGGGGGCAGAGACCCAGTACTTC,CASSQGTSGGAETQYF
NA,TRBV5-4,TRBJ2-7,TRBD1,TGTGCCAGCAGCTCACCGGGACAGGGCTCCTACGAGCAGTACTTC,CASSSPGQGSYEQYF
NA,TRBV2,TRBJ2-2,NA,TGTGCCAGCAATTATGCAACCGGGGAGCTGTTTTTT,CASNYATGELFF
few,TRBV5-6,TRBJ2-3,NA,TGTGCCAGCAGCAGGGCGTCCGCGGGGGATACGCAGTATTTT,CASSRASAGDTQYF
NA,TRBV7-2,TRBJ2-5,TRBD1,TGTGCCAGCAGCCATCAGGGGGCAGGGGAGACCCAGTACTTC,CASSHQGAGETQYF
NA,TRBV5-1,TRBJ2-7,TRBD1,TGCGCCAGCAGCTTGGCCTGGGACAGTGCCTACGAGCAGTACTTC,CASSLAWDSAYEQYF
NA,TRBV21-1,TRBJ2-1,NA,TGTGCCAGCAGCAAACCAACTAGCGGGGGGTACAATGAGCAGTTCTTC,CASSKPTSGGYNEQFF
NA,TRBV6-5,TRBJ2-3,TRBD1,TGTGCCAGCAGTCCCCGGGACAGGGTCTCAGATACGCAGTATTTT,CASSPRDRVSDTQYF
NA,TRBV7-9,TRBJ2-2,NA,TGTGCCAGCAGCTTAGCGGACGGGGCGCTGTTTTTT,CASSLADGALFF
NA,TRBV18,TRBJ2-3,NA,TGTGCCAGCTCACAGGGGAGGACAGATACGCAGTATTTT,CASSQGRTDTQYF
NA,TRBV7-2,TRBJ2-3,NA,TGTGCCAGCAGCTTAGCGGCGGGGTCCCGGGCAGATACGCAGTATTTT,CASSLAAGSRADTQYF
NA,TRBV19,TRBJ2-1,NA,TGTGCCAGTAGTATATCAACTAGCTCGTCCTACAATGAGCAGTTCTTC,CASSISTSSSYNEQFF
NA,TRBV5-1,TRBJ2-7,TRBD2,TGCGCCAGCAGCTTGGGAGTAGCGGGGAGCTACGAGCAGTACTTC,CASSLGVAGSYEQYF
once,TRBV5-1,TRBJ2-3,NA,TGCGCCAGCAGGAATATTATACGAGTGGACAGCACAGATACGCAGTATTTT,CASRNIIRVDSTDTQYF
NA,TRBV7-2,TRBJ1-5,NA,TGTGCCAGCATGAGCGATACAGGGACGGAACAGCCCCAGCATTTT,CASMSDTGTEQPQHF
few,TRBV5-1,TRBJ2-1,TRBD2,TGCGCCAGCAGCTGGGGACTAGCGGCAAACAATGAGCAGTTCTTC,CASSWGLAANNEQFF
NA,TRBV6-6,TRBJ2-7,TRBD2,TGTGCCAGCAACCAGCGGGAAGTTGGCGAGCAGTACTTC,CASNQREVGEQYF
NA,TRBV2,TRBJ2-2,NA,TGTGCCAGCAGTCCTCAGGGACATGGGGGGACCGGGGAGCTGTTTTTT,CASSPQGHGGTGELFF
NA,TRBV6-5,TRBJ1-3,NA,TGTGCCAGCAGTTCCCCGGGGGTTGGAAACACCATATATTTT,CASSSPGVGNTIYF
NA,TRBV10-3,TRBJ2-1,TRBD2,TGTGCCATCAGTGGTGAGGGACTAGCGGGGGAGAACTCCTACAATGAGCAGTTCTTC,CAISGEGLAGENSYNEQFF
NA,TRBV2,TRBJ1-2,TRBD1,TGTGCCAGCAGTAGGGGACAGGGGCAAAATGGCTACACCTTC,CASSRGQGQNGYTF
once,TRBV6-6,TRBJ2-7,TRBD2,TGTGCCAGCAGTTACTCAGCGGGAGCCTCCTACGAGCAGTACTTC,CASSYSAGASYEQYF
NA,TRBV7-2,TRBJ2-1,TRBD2,TGTGCCAGCAGCTTAAAGACTAGCGGGGTTTACAATGAGCAGTTCTTC,CASSLKTSGVYNEQFF
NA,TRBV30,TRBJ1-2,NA,TGTGCCTGGAGTGAAGGGGAATATGGCTACACCTTC,CAWSEGEYGYTF